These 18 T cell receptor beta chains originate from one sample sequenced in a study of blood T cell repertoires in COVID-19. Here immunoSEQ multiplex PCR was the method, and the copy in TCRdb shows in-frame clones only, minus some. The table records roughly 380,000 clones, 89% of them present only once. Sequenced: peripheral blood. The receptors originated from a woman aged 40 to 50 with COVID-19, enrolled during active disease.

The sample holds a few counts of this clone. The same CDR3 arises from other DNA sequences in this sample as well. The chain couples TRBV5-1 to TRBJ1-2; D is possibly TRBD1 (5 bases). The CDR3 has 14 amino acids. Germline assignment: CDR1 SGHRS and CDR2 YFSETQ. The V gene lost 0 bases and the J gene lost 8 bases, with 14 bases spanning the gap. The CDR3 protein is CASSLAGTGGGYTF. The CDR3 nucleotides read TGCGCCAGCAGCTTGGCCGGGACCGGGGGAGGCTACACCTTC.

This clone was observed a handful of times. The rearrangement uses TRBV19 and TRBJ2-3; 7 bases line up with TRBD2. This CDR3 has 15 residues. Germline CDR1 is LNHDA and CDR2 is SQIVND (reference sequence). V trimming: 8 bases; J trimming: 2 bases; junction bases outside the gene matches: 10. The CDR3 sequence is CASASASGYTDTQYF. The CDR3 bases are TGTGCCAGTGCGTCAGCTAGCGGATACACAGATACGCAGTATTTT.

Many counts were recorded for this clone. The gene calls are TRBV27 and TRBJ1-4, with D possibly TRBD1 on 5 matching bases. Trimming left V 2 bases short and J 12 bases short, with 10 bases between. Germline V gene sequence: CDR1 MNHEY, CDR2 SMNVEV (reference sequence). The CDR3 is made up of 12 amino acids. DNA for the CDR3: TGTGCCAGCAGTTTAGAGGGAGGGGAACTGTTTTTT. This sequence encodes CASSLEGGELFF. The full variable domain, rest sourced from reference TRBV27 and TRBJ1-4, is EAQVTQNPRYLITVTGKKLTVTCSQNMNHEYMSWYRQDPGLGLRQIYYSMNVEVTDKGDVPEGYKVSRKEKRNFPLILESPSPNQTSLYFCASSLEGGELFFGSGTQLSVL.

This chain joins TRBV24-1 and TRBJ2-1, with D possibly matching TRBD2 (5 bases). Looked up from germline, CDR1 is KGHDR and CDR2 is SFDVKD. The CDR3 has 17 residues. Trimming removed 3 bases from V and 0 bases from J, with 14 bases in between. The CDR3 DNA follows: TGTGCCACCAGTGATCGCTTGAGGGCTGGCTCCTACAATGAGCAGTTCTTC. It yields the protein CATSDRLRAGSYNEQFF.

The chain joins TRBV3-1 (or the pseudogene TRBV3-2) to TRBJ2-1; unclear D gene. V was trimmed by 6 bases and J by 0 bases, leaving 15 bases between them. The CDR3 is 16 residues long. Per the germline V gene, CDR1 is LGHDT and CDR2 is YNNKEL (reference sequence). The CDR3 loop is CASSLPITSSYNEQFF. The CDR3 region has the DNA TGTGCCAGCAGTTTGCCGATTACCAGCTCCTACAATGAGCAGTTCTTC.

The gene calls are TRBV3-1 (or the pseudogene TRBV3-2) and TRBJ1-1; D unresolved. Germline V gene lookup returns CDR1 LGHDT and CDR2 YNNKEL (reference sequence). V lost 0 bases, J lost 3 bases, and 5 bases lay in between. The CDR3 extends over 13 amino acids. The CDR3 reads CASSQDPDTEAFF. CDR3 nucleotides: TGTGCCAGCAGCCAAGATCCCGACACTGAAGCTTTCTTT.

DNA of the CDR3: TGTGCCAGCTCACCAACAGGGGAAGGAGGTACAGATACGCAGTATTTT. Translated, it gives CASSPTGEGGTDTQYF. This rearrangement joins TRBV18 to TRBJ2-3, with 7 positions matching TRBD1. The CDR3 sequence is 16 residues long. CDR1 is KGHSH and CDR2 is LQKENI in the germline V gene. Unmatched junction bases numbered 8, after V lost 2 bases and J lost 3 bases.

CDR3 loop: CASSFKTATGNTIYF. In DNA form, the CDR3 reads TGTGCCAGCAGCTTTAAGACAGCTACTGGAAACACCATATATTTT. The chain joins TRBV5-6 to TRBJ1-3; tentative D call: TRBD1 (5 bases). Trimming took 2 bases from V and 2 from J, leaving 11 bases between them. Germline V CDR1 and CDR2: SGHDT, YYEEEE. The CDR3 is made up of 15 amino acids.

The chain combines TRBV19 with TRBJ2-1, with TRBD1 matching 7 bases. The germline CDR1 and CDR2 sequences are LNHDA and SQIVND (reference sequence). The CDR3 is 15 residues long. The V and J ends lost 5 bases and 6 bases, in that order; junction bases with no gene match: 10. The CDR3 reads CASSVLPTGANEQFF. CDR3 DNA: TGTGCCAGTAGTGTCCTCCCTACAGGGGCCAATGAGCAGTTCTTC. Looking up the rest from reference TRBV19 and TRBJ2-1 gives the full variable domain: DGGITQSPKYLFRKEGQNVTLSCEQNLNHDAMYWYRQDPGQGLRLIYYSQIVNDFQKGDIAEGYSVSREKKESFPLTVTSAQKNPTAFYLCASSVLPTGANEQFFGPGTRLTVL.

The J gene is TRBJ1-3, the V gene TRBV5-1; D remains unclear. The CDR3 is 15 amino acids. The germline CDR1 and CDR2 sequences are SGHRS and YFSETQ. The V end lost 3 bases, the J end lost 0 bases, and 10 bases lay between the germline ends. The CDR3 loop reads CASSYDGASGNTIYF. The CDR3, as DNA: TGCGCCAGCAGCTACGACGGAGCCTCTGGAAACACCATATATTTT.

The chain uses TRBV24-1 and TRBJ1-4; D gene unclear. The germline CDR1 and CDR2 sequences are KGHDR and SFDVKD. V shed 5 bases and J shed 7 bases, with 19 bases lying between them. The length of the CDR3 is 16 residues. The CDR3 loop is CATSVPTAEGVEKLFF. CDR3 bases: TGTGCCACCAGTGTTCCAACAGCGGAGGGTGTTGAAAAACTGTTTTTT.

The CDR3, as DNA: TGTGCCAGCTCACCAACCACATCCTACGAGCAGTACTTC. It yields the protein CASSPTTSYEQYF. The J gene is TRBJ2-7, the V gene TRBV18; D is uncertain. Trimming cost V 2 bases and J 1 base, with 6 bases left between them. The CDR3 spans 13 residues. Germline CDR1 and CDR2: KGHSH and LQKENI.

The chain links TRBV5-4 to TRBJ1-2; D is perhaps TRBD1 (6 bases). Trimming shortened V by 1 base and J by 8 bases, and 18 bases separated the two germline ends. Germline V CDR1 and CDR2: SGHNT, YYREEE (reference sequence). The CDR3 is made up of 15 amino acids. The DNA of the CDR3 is TGTGCCAGCAGCTTGAACCGCCAGGGGACCTACGGCTACACCTTC. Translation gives CASSLNRQGTYGYTF.

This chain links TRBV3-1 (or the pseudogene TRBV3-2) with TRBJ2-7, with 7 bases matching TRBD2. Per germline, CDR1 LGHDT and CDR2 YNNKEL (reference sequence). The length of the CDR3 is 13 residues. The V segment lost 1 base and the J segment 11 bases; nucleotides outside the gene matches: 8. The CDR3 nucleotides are TGTGCCAGCAGCCAAGCGGCGGGGGAGGAGAAGTACTTC. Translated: CASSQAAGEEKYF.

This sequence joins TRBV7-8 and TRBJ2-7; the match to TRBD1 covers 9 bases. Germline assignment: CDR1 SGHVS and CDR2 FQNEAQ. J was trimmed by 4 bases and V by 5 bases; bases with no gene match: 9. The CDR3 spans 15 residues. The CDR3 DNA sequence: TGTGCCAGCAGCCTACGTAGGGACAGGGTGTACGAGCAGTACTTC. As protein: CASSLRRDRVYEQYF.

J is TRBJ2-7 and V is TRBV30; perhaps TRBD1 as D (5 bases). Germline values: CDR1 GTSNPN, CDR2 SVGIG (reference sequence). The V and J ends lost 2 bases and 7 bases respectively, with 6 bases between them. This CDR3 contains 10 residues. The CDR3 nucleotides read TGTGCCTGGAGTAGGGGTGAGCAGTACTTC. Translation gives CAWSRGEQYF.

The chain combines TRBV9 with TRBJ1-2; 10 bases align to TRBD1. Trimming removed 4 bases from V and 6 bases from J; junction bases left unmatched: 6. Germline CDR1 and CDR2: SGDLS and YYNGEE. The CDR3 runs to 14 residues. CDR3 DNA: TGTGCCAGCAGCCAAGGGACAGGGGTTGATGGCTACACCTTC. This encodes CASSQGTGVDGYTF.

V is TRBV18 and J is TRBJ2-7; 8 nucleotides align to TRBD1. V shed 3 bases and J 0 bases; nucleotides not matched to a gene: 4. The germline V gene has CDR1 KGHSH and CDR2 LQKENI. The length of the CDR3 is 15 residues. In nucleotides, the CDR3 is TGTGCCAGCTCACCGAGGACAGGGAACTCCTACGAGCAGTACTTC. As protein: CASSPRTGNSYEQYF.